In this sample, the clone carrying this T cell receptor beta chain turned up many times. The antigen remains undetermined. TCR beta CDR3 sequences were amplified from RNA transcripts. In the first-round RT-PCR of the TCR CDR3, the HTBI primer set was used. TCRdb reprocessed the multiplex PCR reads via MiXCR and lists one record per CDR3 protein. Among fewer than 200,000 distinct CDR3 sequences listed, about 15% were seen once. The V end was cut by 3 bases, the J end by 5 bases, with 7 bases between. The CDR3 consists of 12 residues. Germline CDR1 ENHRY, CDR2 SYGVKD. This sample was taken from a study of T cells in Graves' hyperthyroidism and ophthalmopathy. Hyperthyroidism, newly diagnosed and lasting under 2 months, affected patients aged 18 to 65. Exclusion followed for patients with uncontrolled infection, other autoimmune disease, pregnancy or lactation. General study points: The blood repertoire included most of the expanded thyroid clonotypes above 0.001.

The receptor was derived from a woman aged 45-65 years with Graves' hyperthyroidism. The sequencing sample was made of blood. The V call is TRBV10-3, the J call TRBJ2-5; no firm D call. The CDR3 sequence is CAISEKSETQYF. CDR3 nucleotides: TGTGCCATCAGTGAAAAGTCGGAGACCCAGTACTTC.